A single sample gave rise to the 28 T cell receptor beta chains below, sequenced in a study of Ad26.COV2.S vaccination and SARS-CoV-2 variants. The treatment is: some 19 received Ad26.COV2.S at low or high dose, single or two shots; five or six received placebo; per-sample allocation not given. Sampling occurred on day 63 after the first vaccine or placebo injection. Produced via immunoSEQ multiplex PCR; TCRdb's table is partial and in-frame only. The repertoire holds 400,000 to 450,000 clones, with roughly 88% as singletons. The sample consisted of peripheral blood, taken in a trial of Ad26.COV2.S vaccine versus placebo. Receptor source: a person aged 18-65 years who received the Ad26.COV2.S COVID-19 vaccine or a placebo.

J is TRBJ2-3 and V is TRBV11-2; 10 positions match TRBD2. CDR3 size: 16 residues. Per germline, CDR1 SGHAT and CDR2 FQNNGV. J gave up 5 bases and V 5 bases, and 10 bases lay outside the gene matches. The CDR3 here is CASSRWTSGTGDTQYF. The CDR3 DNA reads as TGTGCCAGCAGCCGGTGGACTAGCGGAACGGGAGATACGCAGTATTTT.

The chain is built from TRBV28 and TRBJ2-7; 7 bases match TRBD1. Germline V gene lookup returns CDR1 MDHEN and CDR2 SYDVKM. V dropped 5 bases and J dropped 6; count of bases not matched to a gene: 10. This CDR3 is 14 amino acids long. The CDR3 DNA is TGTGCCAGCAGTGCTGACAGGGTGAGAGGCGAGCAGTACTTC. Protein product: CASSADRVRGEQYF.

This chain uses TRBV18 with TRBJ1-1; D is ambiguous. V dropped 2 bases and J dropped 1 base, with 14 bases sitting between them. Germline assignment: CDR1 KGHSH and CDR2 LQKENI. The CDR3 has 16 amino acids. In DNA, the CDR3 is TGTGCCAGCTCACCATCAGTGGGGTTCGAGAACACTGAAGCTTTCTTT. Encoded protein: CASSPSVGFENTEAFF.

The chain links TRBV21-1 to TRBJ1-5. TRBV21-1 is a pseudogene. The CDR3 covers 15 residues. CDR3 protein: CASSPAMGSNQPQHF. In DNA form, the CDR3 reads TGTGCCAGCAGCCCTGCCATGGGTAGCAATCAGCCCCAGCATTTT.

In its sample, this clone was seen once. This rearrangement joins TRBV11-3 to TRBJ2-1; 9 bases match TRBD2. V dropped 0 bases and J dropped 10; count of bases not matched to a gene: 13. Per germline, CDR1 SGHNT and CDR2 YENEEA. The CDR3 consists of 17 residues. The CDR3 nucleotides are TGTGCCAGCAGCTTAGATTCGGCTAGCGGGGTTTTAAAGGAGCAGTTCTTC. It encodes CASSLDSASGVLKEQFF.

This rearrangement joins TRBV7-2 to TRBJ2-7; D might be TRBD2 (6 bases). V was shortened by 5 bases and J by 3 bases, with 23 bases between the two germline ends. CDR1 is SGHTA and CDR2 is FQGNSA in the germline V gene. This CDR3 has 17 residues. The CDR3 spells CASSPLRLGGPLYEQYF. Written as DNA, the CDR3 is TGTGCCAGCAGCCCTCTCCGTCTAGGAGGGCCCCTCTACGAGCAGTACTTC. Full variable domain (missing parts from reference TRBV7-2 and TRBJ2-7): GAGVSQSPSNKVTEKGKDVELRCDPISGHTALYWYRQSLGQGLEFLIYFQGNSAPDKSGLPSDRFSAERTGGSVSTLTIQRTQQEDSAVYLCASSPLRLGGPLYEQYFGPGTRLTVT.

V gene TRBV15 combines with J gene TRBJ1-5, with a tentative D call TRBD1 (5 bases). Germline assignment: CDR1 LNHNV and CDR2 YYDKDF (reference sequence). The V end lost 1 base, the J end lost 0 bases, and 7 bases lay between the germline ends. This CDR3 is 15 amino acids long. The CDR3 DNA reads TGTGCCACCAGCAGAGTAGGGGCTAGCAATCAGCCCCAGCATTTT. Translation gives CATSRVGASNQPQHF.

This clone was detected a few times. The chain has TRBV7-2 and TRBJ2-7; D might be TRBD1 or TRBD2, each matching 5 bases. The CDR3 length is 15 residues. Germline CDR1 SGHTA, CDR2 FQGNSA. Between the trimmed V and J ends, which lost 5 bases and 3 bases, there was a span of 17 bases. CDR3: CASSPLLMGDYEQYF. DNA for the CDR3: TGTGCCAGCAGCCCACTATTAATGGGGGACTACGAGCAGTACTTC. The variable domain in full, with the rest retrieved from reference TRBV7-2 and TRBJ2-7, is GAGVSQSPSNKVTEKGKDVELRCDPISGHTALYWYRQSLGQGLEFLIYFQGNSAPDKSGLPSDRFSAERTGGSVSTLTIQRTQQEDSAVYLCASSPLLMGDYEQYFGPGTRLTVT.

The chain is built from TRBV5-4 and TRBJ2-7; TRBD2 agrees at 12 bases. J was trimmed by 3 bases and V by 4 bases; bases with no gene match: 5. The CDR3 contains 15 residues. CDR1 and CDR2 (germline): SGHNT, YYREEE (reference sequence). CDR3 coding DNA: TGTGCCAGCAGCCAAAGGACTAGCGGGATCTACGAGCAGTACTTC. Amino acids: CASSQRTSGIYEQYF.

The chain is built from TRBV19 and TRBJ1-6, with 8 positions matching TRBD1. Looked up from germline, CDR1 is LNHDA and CDR2 is SQIVND (reference sequence). V shed 5 bases, J shed 9 bases, and the junction held 9 bases outside the gene matches. The CDR3 consists of 15 residues. The CDR3 DNA reads TGTGCCAGTAGTGCCGGACAGGGAGGGGGTTCACCCCTCCACTTT. Its translation: CASSAGQGGGSPLHF. The whole variable domain, remainder taken from reference TRBV19 and TRBJ1-6, is DGGITQSPKYLFRKEGQNVTLSCEQNLNHDAMYWYRQDPGQGLRLIYYSQIVNDFQKGDIAEGYSVSREKKESFPLTVTSAQKNPTAFYLCASSAGQGGGSPLHFGNGTRLTVT.

The chain links TRBV24-1 to TRBJ2-1; D call uncertain. V was trimmed by 9 bases and J by 1 base, leaving 18 bases between them. Germline V gene lookup returns CDR1 KGHDR and CDR2 SFDVKD. The CDR3 extends over 16 amino acids. The CDR3 region has the DNA TGTGCCACCCCCGGGTTGATCCGGGTGTCCTACAATGAGCAGTTCTTC. Protein sequence: CATPGLIRVSYNEQFF.

The gene calls are TRBV7-9 and TRBJ2-7; D is undetermined. CDR3 length equals 14 residues. Trimming took off 1 base at V and 2 bases at J, with 9 bases between the two ends. Per germline, CDR1 SEHNR and CDR2 FQNEAQ (reference sequence). The CDR3 here is CASSLDGGPYEQYF. CDR3 in DNA: TGTGCCAGCAGCTTAGACGGCGGCCCCTACGAGCAGTACTTC.

This clone was observed a single time. This sequence joins TRBV28 and TRBJ2-1; D gene uncertain. This CDR3 is built from 12 residues. Trimming took off 4 bases at V and 1 base at J, with 2 bases between the two ends. Germline CDR1 and CDR2: MDHEN and SYDVKM. The CDR3 is CASSWSYNEQFF. DNA for the CDR3: TGTGCCAGCAGTTGGTCCTACAATGAGCAGTTCTTC.

This chain joins TRBV28 and TRBJ1-2, with 8 bases aligning to TRBD1. V was pared by 5 bases and J by 0 bases, with 5 bases of the junction left unmatched. Germline values: CDR1 MDHEN, CDR2 SYDVKM. The CDR3 contains 15 residues. This chain's CDR3 is CASSRPGQANYGYTF. CDR3 DNA: TGTGCCAGCAGTCGACCGGGACAGGCTAACTATGGCTACACCTTC.

The chain combines TRBV28 with TRBJ1-2; unclear D gene. CDR1 is MDHEN and CDR2 is SYDVKM in the germline V gene. Trimming took 10 bases from V and 5 from J, leaving 20 bases between them. The length of the CDR3 is 14 residues. CDR3 sequence: CATLPGQLSYGYTF. CDR3 in DNA: TGTGCCACCCTACCCGGGCAGCTATCGTATGGCTACACCTTC.

This clone has a handful of counts. The chain is built from TRBV4-1 and TRBJ1-2, with a tentative D call TRBD1 (6 bases). The CDR3 covers 18 residues. The V gene lost 1 base and the J gene lost 5 bases, with 23 bases spanning the gap. The germline V gene encodes CDR1 MGHRA and CDR2 YSYEKL. The CDR3: CASSQGSGGRFEGYGYTF. In DNA, the CDR3 is TGCGCCAGCAGCCAAGGGTCCGGGGGGCGCTTCGAGGGGTATGGCTACACCTTC.

The chain is built from TRBV2 and TRBJ2-3, with D uncertain. The germline V gene encodes CDR1 SNHLY and CDR2 FYNNEI. Trimming stripped 7 bases from V and 4 bases from J, with 12 bases between. The CDR3 spans 13 residues. This CDR3 reads CASTGARADTQYF. DNA for the CDR3: TGTGCCAGCACCGGCGCCCGGGCAGATACGCAGTATTTT.

The chain recombines TRBV11-1 with TRBJ2-1; D remains ambiguous. In germline, CDR1 is SGHAT, CDR2 FQDESV (reference sequence). Trimming took 3 bases from V and 6 from J, leaving 12 bases between them. The CDR3 totals 14 residues. The chain's CDR3 is CASSFPLEPNEQFF. The CDR3 DNA sequence: TGTGCCAGCAGCTTCCCGTTGGAGCCCAATGAGCAGTTCTTC.

This clone has just a few counts. The genes are TRBV3-1 (or the pseudogene TRBV3-2) and TRBJ1-5; no firm D call. The CDR3 is 15 residues long. Trimming took off 4 bases at V and 0 bases at J, with 10 bases between the two ends. From germline, CDR1 is LGHDT and CDR2 YNNKEL (reference sequence). The CDR3 bases are TGTGCCAGCAGCCGACACAAGAATAGCAATCAGCCCCAGCATTTT. It translates to CASSRHKNSNQPQHF.

J is TRBJ2-7 and V is TRBV13, with D possibly being TRBD2 (5 bases). There are 15 residues in the CDR3. V lost 5 bases to trimming and J lost 6 bases, with 20 bases between them. Germline CDR1 reads PRHDT; CDR2 reads FYEKMQ (reference sequence). CDR3 nucleotide sequence: TGTGCCAGCAGCACCCGGACTGGCAGCGTGGGCGAGCAGTACTTC. This sequence encodes CASSTRTGSVGEQYF. The full variable domain, rest sourced from reference TRBV13 and TRBJ2-7, is AAGVIQSPRHLIKEKRETATLKCYPIPRHDTVYWYQQGPGQDPQFLISFYEKMQSDKGSIPDRFSAQQFSDYHSELNMSSLELGDSALYFCASSTRTGSVGEQYFGPGTRLTVT.

This sequence joins TRBV5-1 and TRBJ2-5; D unclear. The CDR3 runs to 14 residues. V was clipped by 2 bases and J by 1 base, with 9 bases between them. Germline CDR1 is SGHRS and CDR2 is YFSETQ. The CDR3 region has the DNA TGCGCCAGCAGCTTTGGCAGAGTCCAAGAGACCCAGTACTTC. Its translation: CASSFGRVQETQYF.

On this clone itself: Different DNA sequences within this sample yield the same CDR3. The chain recombines TRBV7-9 with TRBJ1-4; TRBD1 aligns across 7 bases. The CDR3 is 14 amino acids. CDR1 SEHNR and CDR2 FQNEAQ come from the germline V gene (reference sequence). V shed 1 base, J shed 4 bases, and the junction held 0 bases outside the gene matches. The CDR3 here is CASSLGQGNEKLFF. The CDR3 DNA reads TGTGCCAGCAGCTTAGGACAGGGTAATGAAAAACTGTTTTTT.

V gene TRBV4-1 combines with J gene TRBJ2-7; 9 nucleotides align to TRBD1. The V gene's germline CDR1 is MGHRA and CDR2 YSYEKL. CDR3 length: 14 residues. The V gene end was trimmed by 4 bases and the J gene end by 4 bases; junction bases not matched to a gene: 5. DNA for the CDR3: TGCGCCAGCAGCCTCAGGGACAGGGAATACGAGCAGTACTTC. This gives the protein CASSLRDREYEQYF.

V is TRBV5-1 and J is TRBJ2-2, with 12 bases fitting TRBD2. V was pared by 4 bases and J by 1 base, with 2 bases of the junction left unmatched. Germline loops: CDR1 SGHRS, CDR2 YFSETQ. The CDR3 is 16 residues long. CDR3 amino acids: CASSTGLAGNTGELFF. The DNA of the CDR3 is TGCGCCAGCAGCACGGGACTAGCGGGGAACACCGGGGAGCTGTTTTTT.

The chain couples TRBV28 to TRBJ1-1; D not certain. The CDR3 covers 13 residues. Germline V CDR1 and CDR2: MDHEN, SYDVKM. Trimming left V 6 bases short and J 1 base short, with 9 bases between. The CDR3 DNA reads as TGTGCCAGCAGCCGAGACGGGAACACTGAAGCTTTCTTT. Its protein product is CASSRDGNTEAFF.

The gene calls are TRBV19 and TRBJ2-1; D not certain. Germline lookup yields CDR1 LNHDA and CDR2 SQIVND (reference sequence). V lost 3 bases and J lost 7, with 16 bases in between. This CDR3 spans 15 amino acids. This CDR3 reads CASSISRAFQNEQFF. The CDR3 nucleotides are TGTGCCAGTAGTATCAGCAGAGCGTTCCAGAATGAGCAGTTCTTC.

V gene TRBV4-2 combines with J gene TRBJ2-1; D possibly corresponds to TRBD2 (5 bases). Deletions cut 0 bases from V and 4 bases from J, with 16 bases between. This CDR3 spans 17 amino acids. CDR1 is LGHNA, CDR2 YNFKEQ, per germline. CDR3 loop: CASSQDTASRVYNEQFF. The CDR3, as DNA: TGTGCCAGCAGCCAAGATACGGCTAGCCGGGTTTACAATGAGCAGTTCTTC.

This clone was counted a single time. This chain connects TRBV21-1 to TRBJ2-2; the D segment call TRBD1 is taken from the table without a DNA check. TRBV21-1 is a pseudogene segment. The CDR3 is 16 amino acids. DNA for the CDR3: TGTGCCAGCAGCACGTGGACAGGGGGTCACACCGGGGAGCTGTTTTTT. Encoded protein: CASSTWTGGHTGELFF.